The sample holds many counts of the clone carrying this T cell receptor (beta chain). The data were obtained in a study of human T cells and chemical hapten exposure. TCRdb ran MiXCR on the RACE reads and lists one entry per CDR3 protein. This sample has under 300,000 distinct CDR3 sequences, with approximately 7.5% found just once. The time point here: pre-sensitization, week 0. Treatment given: therapeutic diphenylcyclopropenone sensitization with weekly scalp DPC. This CDR3 is 14 amino acids long. The V end lost 4 bases, the J end lost 1 base, and 7 bases lay between the germline ends. The germline gives CDR1 MNHEY, CDR2 SVGEGT.

J is TRBJ2-2 and V is TRBV6-2 or TRBV6-3; no firm D call. This TCR derives from a man younger than 30 with alopecia areata. Some clones in this sample may be carry-over from other donors' samples. Sequenced here: whole blood, sampled in connection with sensitization to the hapten diphenylcyclopropenone (DPC). The CDR3 DNA reads as TGTGCCAGCAGTTTGCCCGGGAACACCGGGGAGCTGTTTTTT. This sequence encodes CASSLPGNTGELFF.